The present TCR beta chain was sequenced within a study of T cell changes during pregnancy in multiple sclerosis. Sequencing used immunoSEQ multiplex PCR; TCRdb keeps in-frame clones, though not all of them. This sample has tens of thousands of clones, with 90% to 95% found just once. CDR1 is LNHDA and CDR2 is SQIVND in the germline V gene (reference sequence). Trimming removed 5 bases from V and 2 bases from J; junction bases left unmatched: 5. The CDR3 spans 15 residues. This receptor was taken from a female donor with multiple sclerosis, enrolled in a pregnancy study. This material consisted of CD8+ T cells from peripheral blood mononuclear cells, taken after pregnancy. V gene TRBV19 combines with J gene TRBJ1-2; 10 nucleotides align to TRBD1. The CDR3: CASSFATGGNYGYTF. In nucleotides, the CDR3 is TGTGCCAGTAGTTTCGCGACAGGGGGCAACTATGGCTACACCTTC.